This entry features one TCR beta chain sequence. Its specificity is unknown. This sample was taken from a study of OX40 agonist ivuxolimab in advanced cancers. The overall study: In three patients, partial responses were observed, one with hepatocellular carcinoma and two with cutaneous melanoma. Regarding the study as a whole: There was clonal expansion of CD4+ and CD8+ blood T cells by week 6 at 0.1 to 3.0 mg/kg.

Sampling of blood occurred at baseline, cycle 4 day 1, and cycle 7 day 1. CDR1 and CDR2 (germline): SEHNR, FQNEAQ (reference sequence). Between the trimmed V and J ends, which lost 6 bases and 0 bases, there was a span of 8 bases. CDR3 length: 14 residues. Some clones are missing from TCRdb's copy, which holds only in-frame ones; the method was immunoSEQ multiplex PCR. Altogether tens of thousands of clones are present, 85% being singletons, with the ten largest covering about 17%. This sequence joins TRBV7-9 and TRBJ2-2; D perhaps matches TRBD2 (6 bases). This clonotype originated in an adult with an advanced solid tumor such as melanoma, head and neck, liver or kidney cancer. This specimen consisted of CD4+ or CD8+ T cells sorted from blood, obtained in a trial of the OX40 agonist ivuxolimab. The CDR3 region is CASRGLSNTGELFF. CDR3 in DNA: TGTGCCAGCAGAGGACTATCGAACACCGGGGAGCTGTTTTTT.